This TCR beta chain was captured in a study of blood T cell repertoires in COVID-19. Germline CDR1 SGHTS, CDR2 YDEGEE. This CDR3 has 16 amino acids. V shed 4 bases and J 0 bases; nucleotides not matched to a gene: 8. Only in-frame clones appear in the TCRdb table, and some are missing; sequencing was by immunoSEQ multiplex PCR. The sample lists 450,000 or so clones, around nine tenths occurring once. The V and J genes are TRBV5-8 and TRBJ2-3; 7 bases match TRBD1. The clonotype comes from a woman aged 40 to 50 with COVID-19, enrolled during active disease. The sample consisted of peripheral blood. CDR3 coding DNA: TGTGCCAGCAGCCCGGGACAGCACGCTAGCACAGATACGCAGTATTTT. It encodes CASSPGQHASTDTQYF.